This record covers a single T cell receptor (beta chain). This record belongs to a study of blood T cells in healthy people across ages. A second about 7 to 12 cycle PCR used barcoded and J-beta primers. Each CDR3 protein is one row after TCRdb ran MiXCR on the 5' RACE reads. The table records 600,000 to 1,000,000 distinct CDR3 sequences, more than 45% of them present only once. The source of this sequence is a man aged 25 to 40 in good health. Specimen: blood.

The CDR3 reads CSARRVGRDRETQYF. For the CDR3, the DNA is TGCAGTGCTAGAAGGGTAGGGCGGGATCGGGAGACCCAGTACTTC. The chain uses TRBV20-1 and TRBJ2-5, with D perhaps matching TRBD2 (6 bases). Germline CDR1 DFQATT, CDR2 SNEGSKA (reference sequence). Trimming took off 2 bases at V and 5 bases at J, with 18 bases between the two ends. This CDR3 region has 15 residues.